This T cell receptor beta chain was sequenced in a study of blood T cell repertoires in COVID-19 (dated by TCRdb to the early 2020s). For the wider study: Samples covering the acute and convalescent phases of COVID-19 were provided by collaborators in the United States, Italy and Spain. The prospective study material was composed of cDNA or gDNA derived from T cells, B-cell-depleted T cells, or PBMCs. Samples came from the ongoing ImmuneRACE study (first 160 participants) plus 1,254 subjects from 6 global collaborators. Where HLA class I and class II types were available, the types were taken from metadata supplied by the sample provider, not from assay-based typing. A de-identified subject ID, COVID-19 status, age in years and sex were almost always included in the sample metadata. Deeply sampled blood TCRbeta repertoires from subjects exposed to, actively infected with, or recovered from COVID-19 were included in the dataset. The repertoires were released in a freely available public database intended as a resource for research on the immune response to SARS-CoV-2.

Points on this clone: Its antigen is still unknown. Base qualities are not provided; no much larger clone lies one nucleotide away.

The immunoSEQ Assay, a bias-controlled multiplex PCR, was used to amplify TCRbeta CDR3 regions from genomic DNA. The paper's data handling went like this. The number of nucleated cells in each sample was estimated by amplification of reference gene primers within the assay. To quantify the absolute abundance of each unique TCRbeta CDR3 rearrangement, sequence reads were collapsed and filtered. Productive Simpson clonality was computed per sample as the square root of Simpson's diversity index over productive rearrangements. TCRdb's version of the immuneACCESS table is confined to in-frame rearrangements and falls short of the full clone set. An unresolved V gene accounts for under half of the shortfall where checked; the remainder is of unknown origin. V and J calls and clone size come straight from that table; D and trimming were deduced from the DNA. The sample table records nearly 350,000 clones; 91% of these occur just once. The ten largest clones capture 3% to 4% of the sample.

For this chain, trimming is 2 bases at the V end and 4 bases at the J end, and the number of junction bases without a gene match is 9. The CDR3 runs 17 amino acids, cysteine and phenylalanine included. The retained sequence is limited to the CDR3, 51 bases, with the frame set at the first base. Per the germline V gene (reference sequence), MNHEY is the CDR1 and SMNVEV is the CDR2. A second Seattle source provided samples from volunteer blood donors who had recovered from COVID-19. Whole blood was collected in K2EDTA tubes by collaborating institutions according to the institutions' own protocols. For TCRbeta analysis, collaborators shipped samples in one of three forms: frozen whole blood, isolated PBMCs, or DNA extracted from either of those sample types. The paper as a whole reports these results and caveats: The quantity of clinical and demographic metadata differed by source and by participant and was supplied without curation.

This TCR was sampled from a woman between 18 and 29 years old who had recovered from COVID-19. The chain is assembled from TRBV27 and TRBJ2-2; 8 middle bases align to TRBD2. What was sequenced was peripheral blood. The nucleotide sequence reads TGTGCCAGCAGTTTAGTGGTCGGGAGGGCCTTCACCGGGGAGCTGTTTTTT. It encodes CASSLVVGRAFTGELFF.